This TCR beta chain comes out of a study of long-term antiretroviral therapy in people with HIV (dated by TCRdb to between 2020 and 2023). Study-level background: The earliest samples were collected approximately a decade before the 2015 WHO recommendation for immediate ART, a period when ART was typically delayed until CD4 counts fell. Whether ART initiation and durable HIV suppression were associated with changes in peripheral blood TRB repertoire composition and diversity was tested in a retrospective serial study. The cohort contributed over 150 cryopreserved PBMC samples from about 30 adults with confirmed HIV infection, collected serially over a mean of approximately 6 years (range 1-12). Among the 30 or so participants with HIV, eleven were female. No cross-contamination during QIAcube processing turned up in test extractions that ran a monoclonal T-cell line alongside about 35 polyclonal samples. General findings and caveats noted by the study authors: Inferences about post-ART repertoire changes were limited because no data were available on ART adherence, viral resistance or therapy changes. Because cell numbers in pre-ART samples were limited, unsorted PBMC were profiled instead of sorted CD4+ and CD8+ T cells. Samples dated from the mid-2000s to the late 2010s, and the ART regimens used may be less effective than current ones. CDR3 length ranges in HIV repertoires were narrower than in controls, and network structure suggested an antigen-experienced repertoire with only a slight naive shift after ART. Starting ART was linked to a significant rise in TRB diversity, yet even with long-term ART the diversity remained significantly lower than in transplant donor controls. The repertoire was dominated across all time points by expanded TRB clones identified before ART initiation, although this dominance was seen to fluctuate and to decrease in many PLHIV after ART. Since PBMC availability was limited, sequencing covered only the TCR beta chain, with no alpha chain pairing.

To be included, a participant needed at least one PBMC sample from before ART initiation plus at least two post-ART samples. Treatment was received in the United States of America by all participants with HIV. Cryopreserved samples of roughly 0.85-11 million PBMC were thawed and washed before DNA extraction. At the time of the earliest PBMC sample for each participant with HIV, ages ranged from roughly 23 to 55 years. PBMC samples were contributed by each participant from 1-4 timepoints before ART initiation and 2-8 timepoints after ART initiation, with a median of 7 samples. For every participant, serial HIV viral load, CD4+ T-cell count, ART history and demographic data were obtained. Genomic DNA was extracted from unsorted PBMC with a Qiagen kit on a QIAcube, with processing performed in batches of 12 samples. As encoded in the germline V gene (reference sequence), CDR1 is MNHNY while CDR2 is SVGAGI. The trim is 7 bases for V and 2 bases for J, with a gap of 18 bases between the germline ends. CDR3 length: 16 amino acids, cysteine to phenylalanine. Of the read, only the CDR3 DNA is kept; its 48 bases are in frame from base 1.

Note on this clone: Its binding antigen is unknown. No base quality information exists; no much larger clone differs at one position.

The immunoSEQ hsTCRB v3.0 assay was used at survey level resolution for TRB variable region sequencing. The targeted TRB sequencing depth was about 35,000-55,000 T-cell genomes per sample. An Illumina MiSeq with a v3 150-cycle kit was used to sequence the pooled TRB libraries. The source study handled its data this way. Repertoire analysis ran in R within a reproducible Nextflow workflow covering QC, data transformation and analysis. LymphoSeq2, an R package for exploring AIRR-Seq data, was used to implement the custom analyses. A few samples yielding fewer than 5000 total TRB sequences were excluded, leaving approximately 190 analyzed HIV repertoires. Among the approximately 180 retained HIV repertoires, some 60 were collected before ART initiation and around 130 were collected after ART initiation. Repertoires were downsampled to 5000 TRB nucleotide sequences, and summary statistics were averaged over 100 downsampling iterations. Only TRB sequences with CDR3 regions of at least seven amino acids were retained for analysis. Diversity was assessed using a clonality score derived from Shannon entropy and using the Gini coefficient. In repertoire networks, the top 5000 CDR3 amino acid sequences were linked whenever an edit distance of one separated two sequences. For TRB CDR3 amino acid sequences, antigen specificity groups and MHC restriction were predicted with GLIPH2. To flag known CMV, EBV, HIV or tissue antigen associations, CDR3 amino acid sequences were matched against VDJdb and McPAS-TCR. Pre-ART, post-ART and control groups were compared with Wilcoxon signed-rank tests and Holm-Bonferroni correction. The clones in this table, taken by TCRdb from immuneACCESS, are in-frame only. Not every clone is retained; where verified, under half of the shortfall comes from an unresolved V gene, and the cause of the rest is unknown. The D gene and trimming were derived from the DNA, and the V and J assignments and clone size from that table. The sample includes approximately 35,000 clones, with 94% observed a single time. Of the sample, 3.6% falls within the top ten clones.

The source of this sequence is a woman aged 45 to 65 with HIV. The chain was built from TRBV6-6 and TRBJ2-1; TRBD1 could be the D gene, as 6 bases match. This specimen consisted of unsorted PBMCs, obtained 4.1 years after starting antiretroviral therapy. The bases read TGTGCCAGCACCCTACGGTTGGGGACAACCTACAATGAGCAGTTCTTC. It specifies CASTLRLGTTYNEQFF.